Included here is one TCR beta chain sequence, with context. This clone's antigen is unknown. One base away there is no much larger clone; base qualities are not given. The CDR3 measures 17 amino acids from cysteine to phenylalanine. Here the CDR3 DNA is all that survives: 51 bases in frame from base 1. In the germline V gene, CDR1 corresponds to SGHVS and CDR2 to FQNEAQ. Trimming leaves V shorter by 4 bases and J shorter by 2 bases, with the junction holding 12 bases beyond the gene matches. Genomic DNA was extracted from sorted cells for sequencing of the TCRbeta CDR3 region. TCRbeta CDR3 regions were sequenced using the immunoSEQ Assay. TCRdb mirrors the immuneACCESS table, restricted to in-frame sequences. Some clones are absent from its copies; in checked studies, under half trace to an unresolved V gene, and the reason for the others is unknown. This sample is represented by about 25,000 clones; around 75% of them were singletons. The ten largest clones represent around 31% of the sample.

The trial excluded patients who had a history of autoimmune disease or were on systemic immunosuppression. Peripheral blood for TCR sequencing was drawn from every dose cohort at baseline, at cycle 4 day 1 and at cycle 7 day 1. Samples were obtained from an open-label, multicenter, first-in-human phase I dose-escalation trial of ivuxolimab. Adults with locally advanced or metastatic head and neck squamous cell, hepatocellular, melanoma or renal cell carcinoma were enrolled in the trial. CD4+ and CD8+ T cells were sorted separately from peripheral blood before TCR sequencing. The data were taken from a study of OX40 agonist ivuxolimab in advanced cancers. With regard to the full study: Ivuxolimab was a fully human IgG2 agonistic monoclonal antibody targeting the costimulatory receptor OX40 (CD134). In the dose-escalation cohort, around four fifths of patients were male, and the mean age was approximately 55 years, with a range of about 20 to 79. Prior anti-PD-1, anti-PD-L1 or anti-CTLA-4 therapy was permitted, and 40% to 50% of dose-escalation patients had received checkpoint inhibitors. The paper reports the monotherapy dose-escalation portion (N of about 50 patients) of the phase I ivuxolimab trial. Intravenous ivuxolimab was administered to patients every 2 weeks at six dose levels: 0.01, 0.1, 0.3, 1.5, 3 and 10 mg/kg. Partial responses occurred in three dose-escalation patients: two with cutaneous melanoma and one with hepatocellular carcinoma. The point of sequencing TCRbeta in the periphery was to test whether ivuxolimab changed TCR sequence diversity and drove clonal T-cell expansion. Among the approximately 50 dose-escalation patients, 19 had hepatocellular carcinoma, roughly 15 melanoma, 9 renal cell carcinoma and 9 head and neck cancer.

General study outcomes and caveats: In partial responders in the 0.1-3.0 mg/kg groups, normalized peripheral clonal expansion was found to be among the lowest, especially among CD8+ T cells. At doses of 0.1 to 3.0 mg/kg, clonal expansion of both CD4+ and CD8+ T cells in blood was seen between baseline and week 6. The antigen specificity of the clonally expanded peripheral T cells was not determined. On average, CD8+ T cells showed more expanded clones than CD4+ T cells after ivuxolimab. Low levels of normalized T-cell clonal expansion were also seen in some patients who did not respond.

The specimen was CD4+ or CD8+ T cells sorted from blood, collected in a trial of the OX40 agonist ivuxolimab. The sequence was obtained from an adult with an advanced solid tumor such as melanoma, head and neck, liver or kidney cancer. The chain is made from TRBV7-8 and TRBJ2-7; TRBD2 fits 9 bases in the junction. The sequenced DNA: TGTGCCAGCAGCTATAGGTCTAGCGGGGAGCCTACCTACGAGCAGTACTTC. This yields the protein CASSYRSSGEPTYEQYF.